This T cell receptor (beta chain) derives from a study of tumor-infiltrating lymphocytes in primary liver carcinoma. The overall study: These patients were men and women whose ages were 30 to 69 years.

TCR beta cDNA was made from 400 to 500 ng total RNA with a constant-region primer. Libraries of TCR beta came from three nested multiplex PCR rounds with slightly modified ARM-PCR. The two initial PCR rounds, roughly 9 cycles each, used TRBV1-TRBV30 forward and C-beta reverse primers. A single record per CDR3 protein comes from TCRdb applying MiXCR to the multiplex PCR reads. The sample has approximately 110,000 distinct CDR3 sequences; 64% are singletons. The V gene's germline CDR1 is SQVTM and CDR2 ANQGSEA. CDR3 length: 13 residues. Unsorted bulk tissue of roughly 19-30 mg yielded co-extracted RNA and DNA.

The sequence derives from a woman aged 55-70 years with primary liver carcinoma and hepatitis B virus infection. This chain links TRBV29-1 with TRBJ2-1; D remains unclear. The sequenced sample consisted of liver tumor tissue from sampling region 3. The subset: tumor region T3, left-lateral pole. CDR3 in amino acids: CNSSGLGYNEQFF. For the CDR3, the DNA is TGCAATTCGTCTGGTCTGGGCTACAATGAGCAGTTCTTC.